Following are 21 T cell receptor beta chains from one sample sequenced in a study of T cells after posttransplantation cyclophosphamide. Profiling relied on immunoSEQ multiplex PCR, and the TCRdb table lists in-frame clones only, not all of them. The sample was found to contain around 24,000 clones, and every one recurs. Busulfan-fludarabine conditioning, marrow transplant, and cyclophosphamide on days +3 and +4 were administered. Sequenced material: PBMCs, taken after allogeneic stem cell transplant with posttransplant cyclophosphamide. The receptors come from a male patient in his late teens or twenties who received an allogeneic stem cell transplant from a related donor, was CMV-positive, and had no GVHD. Some T cells may be provided by the graft donor.

This clone appeared many times. The gene calls are TRBV4-2 and TRBJ2-6, with no clear D. Germline V gene data show CDR1 as LGHNA and CDR2 as YNFKEQ. Between the trimmed V and J ends, which lost 0 bases and 0 bases, there was a span of 15 bases. The CDR3 is 19 residues long. CDR3 protein: CASSQDDDTETSGANVLTF. DNA of the CDR3: TGTGCCAGCAGCCAAGATGACGACACAGAAACCTCTGGGGCCAACGTCCTGACTTTC.

This clone was found a few times. The chain employs TRBV2 and TRBJ2-4; 7 bases match TRBD1. Germline V CDR1 and CDR2: SNHLY, FYNNEI. CDR3 length: 17 amino acids. The junction had 11 bases not matched to a gene; V was cut back by 6 bases and J by 0 bases. CDR3 DNA sequence: TGTGCCAGCAGCGCCCACAGGGGCGGTCTAGCCAAAAACATTCAGTACTTC. Protein: CASSAHRGGLAKNIQYF.

This clone has a count of ten or more. CDR3 protein: CASSVPRRGSNQPQHF. Here the CDR3 DNA reads TGTGCCAGCAGCGTACCCCGGAGGGGTAGCAATCAGCCCCAGCATTTT. V gene TRBV21-1 combines with J gene TRBJ1-5. TRBV21-1 is labeled a pseudogene. This CDR3 spans 16 amino acids.

This clone was seen at least ten times. The chain carries TRBV28 and TRBJ2-5; D gene ambiguous. V lost 8 bases to trimming and J lost 0 bases, with 7 bases between them. Germline lookup yields CDR1 MDHEN and CDR2 SYDVKM. The CDR3 extends over 12 amino acids. The CDR3 bases are TGTGCCAGCGGCATCAACCAAGAGACCCAGTACTTC. Protein: CASGINQETQYF.

This clone was picked up a small number of times. The V call is TRBV9, the J call TRBJ2-5; D possibly corresponds to TRBD1 (7 bases). CDR1 SGDLS and CDR2 YYNGEE come from the germline V gene. V gave up 3 bases and J gave up 11 bases, with 17 bases separating them. The CDR3 spans 13 residues. CDR3 residues: CASSAPQGGEQYF. The CDR3 coding sequence is TGTGCCAGCAGCGCACCCCAGGGGGGAGAGCAGTACTTC.

Many counts were recorded for this clone. This sequence joins TRBV28 and TRBJ2-1, with 16 bases that match TRBD2. V shed 5 bases and J 3 bases; nucleotides not matched to a gene: 16. Germline V gives CDR1 MDHEN, CDR2 SYDVKM. This CDR3 has 21 residues. The CDR3 loop reads CASSQKRWGLAGGTIYNEQFF. The DNA for the CDR3 is TGTGCCAGCAGTCAAAAGAGGTGGGGACTAGCGGGGGGGACCATCTACAATGAGCAGTTCTTC.

This clone was counted at least ten times. This chain joins TRBV10-2 and TRBJ2-4; the D gene is possibly TRBD1 (5 bases). The CDR3 spans 17 residues. CDR1 and CDR2 from the germline V gene are WSHSY and SAAADI. Trimming stripped 2 bases from V and 3 bases from J, with 17 bases between. CDR3 coding DNA: TGCGCCAGCAGTGAGCGAGGCGGTCAAGGGGTCAAAAACATTCAGTACTTC. This codes for CASSERGGQGVKNIQYF.

Ten or more counts support this clone. The chain has TRBV7-3 and TRBJ1-2; weak D call: TRBD1 (5 bases). This CDR3 has 15 amino acids. Between the trimmed V and J ends, which lost 5 bases and 0 bases, there was a span of 13 bases. CDR1 is SGHTA and CDR2 is FQGTGA in the germline V gene. In DNA, the CDR3 is TGTGCCAGCAGCGCAGGAGCAGGGCCTAACTATGGCTACACCTTC. As protein: CASSAGAGPNYGYTF.

This clone has at least ten counts. V is TRBV28 and J is TRBJ2-7; 8 bases fit TRBD1. The CDR3 extends over 15 amino acids. Germline-derived CDR1 and CDR2 are MDHEN and SYDVKM. V lost 8 bases, J lost 7 bases, and 16 bases stayed unmatched. CDR3 in amino acids: CASRDRGPRASEQYF. Written as DNA, the CDR3 is TGTGCCAGCCGTGACAGGGGACCCAGGGCGTCAGAGCAGTACTTC.

This clone was seen at least ten times. The CDR3 DNA reads TGTGCCAGCAGCTCCGGGACAGGGGACAACAATGAGCAGTTCTTC. Its protein product is CASSSGTGDNNEQFF. The chain employs TRBV9 and TRBJ2-1; 10 positions match TRBD1. This CDR3 spans 15 amino acids. J gave up 5 bases and V 4 bases, and 6 bases lay outside the gene matches. Germline V gives CDR1 SGDLS, CDR2 YYNGEE. The variable domain in full, with the rest retrieved from reference TRBV9 and TRBJ2-1, is DSGVTQTPKHLITATGQRVTLRCSPRSGDLSVYWYQQSLDQGLQFLIQYYNGEERAKGNILERFSAQQFPDLHSELNLSSLELGDSALYFCASSSGTGDNNEQFFGPGTRLTVL.

Many counts were recorded for this clone. V and J are TRBV7-2 and TRBJ2-7; 9 bases map to TRBD1. Trimming took 3 bases from V and 3 from J; bases not matched to a gene: 3. CDR3 length: 14 residues. Germline assignment: CDR1 SGHTA and CDR2 FQGNSA. DNA for the CDR3: TGTGCCAGCAGCTTCCTGGACAGGGGCTACGAGCAGTACTTC. Its protein is CASSFLDRGYEQYF.

This clone was counted ten times or more. This rearrangement joins TRBV10-2 to TRBJ1-5; no firm D call. The V end lost 2 bases, the J end lost 5 bases, and 4 bases lay between the germline ends. Per germline, CDR1 WSHSY and CDR2 SAAADI. The CDR3 sequence is 12 residues long. The CDR3, as DNA: TGCGCCAGCAGTGAGGGAGATCAGCCCCAGCATTTT. Amino acids: CASSEGDQPQHF.

This clone was detected ten times or more. This chain joins TRBV6-1 and TRBJ2-7; 10 bases line up with TRBD2. After removal of 5 bases from V and 0 bases from J, the junction contained 4 bases not matched to a gene. The CDR3 sequence is 15 residues long. The germline V gene has CDR1 MNHNS and CDR2 SASEGT. The CDR3 bases are TGTGCCAGCAGTTCCCTAGCGGGGGTCTCCTACGAGCAGTACTTC. It translates to CASSSLAGVSYEQYF.

This clone was detected a few times. The chain uses TRBV7-9 and TRBJ2-5; 10 bases are shared with TRBD2. The end of the DNA is better explained by TRBJ2-7, so the J call may be wrong. The CDR3 sequence is 15 residues long. Germline CDR1 reads SEHNR; CDR2 reads FQNEAQ (reference sequence). This chain's CDR3 is CASSLPGLASYEQYF. CDR3 DNA: TGTGCCAGCAGCCTCCCGGGACTAGCGTCCTACGAGCAGTACTTC.

This clone was counted at least ten times. The chain has TRBV28 and TRBJ2-7, with a weak D call TRBD2 (6 bases). Germline V gives CDR1 MDHEN, CDR2 SYDVKM. V was cut by 2 bases and J by 4 bases, with 6 bases left in between. CDR3 length: 12 amino acids. CDR3 in amino acids: CASSLGGYEQYF. CDR3 coding DNA: TGTGCCAGCAGTTTAGGGGGGTACGAGCAGTACTTC.

In its sample, this clone was seen many times. The germline gene is not matched at one end of the junction; a read error may be the cause. The chain employs TRBV28 and TRBJ2-7, with 12 bases lining up with TRBD2. CDR1 and CDR2 (germline): MDHEN, SYDVKM. CDR3 length: 13 amino acids. The DNA of the CDR3 is TGTGCCAGCACTTTACTAGCGGGGGGCGGGCAGTACTTC. Its translation: CASTLLAGGGQYF.

The sample holds many counts of this clone. The genes are TRBV28 and TRBJ2-1; no definite D call. The ends were cut back, 6 bases at V and 7 bases at J, with 10 bases in the middle. The length of the CDR3 is 12 residues. Germline CDR1 reads MDHEN; CDR2 reads SYDVKM. The CDR3 reads CASSWASNEQFF. DNA of the CDR3: TGTGCCAGCAGCTGGGCGTCGAATGAGCAGTTCTTC.

The table lists this clone with many counts. The J gene is TRBJ1-1, the V gene TRBV7-8, with 7 bases fitting TRBD1. The CDR3 runs 14 residues. V gave up 5 bases and J gave up 4 bases; unmatched junction bases: 7. The germline gives CDR1 SGHVS, CDR2 FQNEAQ. This chain's CDR3 is CASSVNSGGTEAFF. The CDR3 region has the DNA TGTGCCAGCAGCGTAAACTCAGGGGGCACTGAAGCTTTCTTT.

This clone showed up many times. V is TRBV21-1 and J is TRBJ1-3; TRBD1 is the table's D call and was not checked against the DNA. TRBV21-1 is a listed pseudogene. The CDR3 is 17 amino acids. The CDR3 coding sequence is TGTGCCAGCAGCAATGGACGAGGCAGGGGTTCTGGAAACACCATATATTTT. It codes for CASSNGRGRGSGNTIYF.

This clone came up many times. This sequence joins TRBV5-6 and TRBJ1-5; D may be TRBD1 (5 bases). The CDR3 covers 14 residues. The ends were cut back, 4 bases at V and 0 bases at J, with 8 bases in the middle. CDR1 is SGHDT, CDR2 YYEEEE, per germline. CDR3 DNA sequence: TGTGCCAGCAGCCTAGACAGTAGCAATCAGCCCCAGCATTTT. Its protein product is CASSLDSSNQPQHF.

Ten or more counts support this clone. This sequence joins TRBV9 and TRBJ1-2; D may be TRBD1 (5 bases). The CDR3 contains 14 residues. Germline V gene lookup returns CDR1 SGDLS and CDR2 YYNGEE. Trimming took off 3 bases at V and 5 bases at J, with 14 bases between the two ends. The CDR3 nucleotides read TGTGCCAGCAGCGGACCTCAGGGTGGATATGGCTACACCTTC. Its translation is CASSGPQGGYGYTF.